One and the same sample provided the 14 T cell receptor beta chains below, sequenced in a study of T cells in Graves' hyperthyroidism and ophthalmopathy. The CDR3 regions of TCR beta were amplified from RNA transcripts. HTBI primers were employed in a first-round RT-PCR of the TCR CDR3. TCRdb processed the multiplex PCR reads anew with MiXCR; each CDR3 protein has one entry. The table shows fewer than 350,000 distinct CDR3 sequences, with approximately 19% occurring only once. Sequencing was carried out using blood. These receptors were collected from a man aged 45 to 65 with Graves' ophthalmopathy.

This clonotype has just a few counts. The chain joins TRBV7-8 to TRBJ1-6; tentatively, D is TRBD1 (6 bases). Germline CDR1 and CDR2: SGHVS and FQNEAQ. The CDR3 contains 21 residues. The ends were cut back, 1 base at V and 0 bases at J, with 22 bases in the middle. DNA for the CDR3: TGTGCCAGCAGCTTAGTAGGTCGGGACACGGACTTCAGCTCCTATAATTCACCCCTCCACTTT. Residues: CASSLVGRDTDFSSYNSPLHF. The variable domain in full, completed from reference TRBV7-8 and TRBJ1-6, reads GAGVSQSPRYKVAKRGQDVALRCDPISGHVSLFWYQQALGQGPEFLTYFQNEAQLDKSGLPSDRFFAERPEGSVSTLKIQRTQQEDSAVYLCASSLVGRDTDFSSYNSPLHFGNGTRLTVT.

At least ten counts were recorded for this clonotype. The chain is built from TRBV5-1 and TRBJ1-1; 7 bases map to TRBD1. Germline CDR1 is SGHRS and CDR2 is YFSETQ. V shed 6 bases, J shed 2 bases, and the junction held 7 bases outside the gene matches. This CDR3 region has 14 residues. In nucleotides, the CDR3 is TGCGCCAGCACCAGGGGGGGCAGTAACACTGAAGCTTTCTTT. Protein product: CASTRGGSNTEAFF. The full variable domain, its missing parts supplied by reference TRBV5-1 and TRBJ1-1, is KAGVTQTPRYLIKTRGQQVTLSCSPISGHRSVSWYQQTPGQGLQFLFEYFSETQRNKGNFPGRFSGRQFSNSRSEMNVSTLELGDSALYLCASTRGGSNTEAFFGQGTRLTVV.

This clonotype was found a few times. The chain recombines TRBV29-1 with TRBJ2-7, with a weak D call TRBD2 (5 bases). The CDR3 covers 11 residues. Per germline, CDR1 SQVTM and CDR2 ANQGSEA. Trimming removed 4 bases at V and 3 bases at J, with 7 bases between. CDR3 protein: CSVGLNYEQYF. The CDR3 DNA is TGCAGCGTTGGACTAAACTACGAGCAGTACTTC.

This clonotype was seen more than once but under ten times. The chain combines TRBV28 with TRBJ2-3; possibly TRBD2 for D (5 bases). Germline V gene data show CDR1 as MDHEN and CDR2 as SYDVKM. V lost 1 base, J lost 1 base, and 9 bases lay in between. The CDR3 consists of 15 residues. CDR3 sequence: CASSLSLARTDTQYF. The CDR3 DNA sequence: TGTGCCAGCAGTTTATCTCTAGCCCGCACAGATACGCAGTATTTT. Complete variable domain (other parts from reference TRBV28 and TRBJ2-3): DVKVTQSSRYLVKRTGEKVFLECVQDMDHENMFWYRQDPGLGLRLIYFSYDVKMKEKGDIPEGYSVSREKKERFSLILESASTNQTSMYLCASSLSLARTDTQYFGPGTRLTVL.

Ten or more counts support this clonotype. This sequence joins TRBV11-2 and TRBJ2-3, with 12 bases identical to TRBD1. Germline trimming cut 3 bases from V and 5 bases from J; bases unmatched to any gene: 6. CDR1 and CDR2 (germline): SGHAT, FQNNGV. There are 16 residues in the CDR3. The CDR3 sequence: CASSFRDRGPIDTQYF. The CDR3 DNA reads as TGTGCCAGCAGCTTCCGGGACAGGGGGCCGATAGATACGCAGTATTTT.

This clonotype was seen only a few times. V is TRBV5-1 and J is TRBJ2-7; 11 bases agree with TRBD2. V shed 0 bases, J shed 5 bases, and the junction held 4 bases outside the gene matches. Germline V gene data show CDR1 as SGHRS and CDR2 as YFSETQ. This CDR3 comprises 15 residues. The CDR3 is CASSLGTSGRDEQYF. The DNA of the CDR3 is TGCGCCAGCAGCTTGGGTACTAGCGGGAGAGACGAGCAGTACTTC.

Points on this clonotype: A read error may be the cause here, since a much bigger clone is one base away. V gene TRBV11-2 combines with J gene TRBJ2-7; D remains ambiguous. CDR3 length: 12 amino acids. The V gene's germline CDR1 is SGHAT and CDR2 FQNNGV. CDR3 coding DNA: TGTGCCAGCAGCTTCAGTACTTACGAGGAGTACTTC. It specifies CASSFSTYEEYF.

In its sample, this clonotype was seen a few times. V is TRBV10-3 and J is TRBJ2-2, with 9 nucleotides matching TRBD1. This CDR3 contains 15 residues. Per the germline V gene, CDR1 is ENHRY and CDR2 is SYGVKD. The V and J ends lost 5 bases and 7 bases, in that order; junction bases with no gene match: 8. The CDR3 nucleotides read TGTGCCATCAGTAGTACCGGGACAGGGAACGGGGAGCTGTTTTTT. Translation gives CAISSTGTGNGELFF.

About this clonotype: The missing conserved phenylalanine or tryptophan at the end of this CDR3 makes a read error likely. The chain joins TRBV15 to TRBJ1-3, with D possibly TRBD1 on 6 matching bases. The CDR3 extends over 14 amino acids. Trimming stripped 5 bases from V and 6 bases from J, with 14 bases between. In germline, CDR1 is LNHNV, CDR2 YYDKDF (reference sequence). The CDR3 DNA sequence: TGTGCCACCAGCGCCTCAGGGGCTGAAAACACCATATATCTT. Translating gives CATSASGAENTIYL.

This clonotype was counted a few times. This chain links TRBV2 with TRBJ2-1; D is possibly TRBD1 or TRBD2 (5 bases each). Trimming shortened V by 5 bases and J by 7 bases, and 12 bases separated the two germline ends. This CDR3 region has 13 residues. CDR1 is SNHLY, CDR2 FYNNEI, per germline. The CDR3 region has the DNA TGTGCCAGCAGTACCGGGACCGGTAATGAGCAGTTCTTC. Translated: CASSTGTGNEQFF.

The rearrangement uses TRBV12-3 or TRBV12-4 and TRBJ2-7; D perhaps matches TRBD2 (5 bases). The V end was cut by 6 bases, the J end by 5 bases, with 20 bases between. This CDR3 comprises 15 residues. The CDR3 DNA reads as TGTGCCAGCAGCGCTGTAGAGGGCCTTAGCGACGAGCAGTACTTC. Protein sequence: CASSAVEGLSDEQYF.

In this sample, this clonotype turned up many times. V usage is TRBV27 and J usage is TRBJ1-5, with 7 nucleotides matching TRBD1. The germline V gene has CDR1 MNHEY and CDR2 SMNVEV (reference sequence). The J segment lost 7 bases and the V segment lost 5 bases, leaving 11 bases of the junction unmatched. The CDR3 runs to 15 residues. The CDR3 region has the DNA TGTGCCAGCAGTCCCCCGGGACAGTCGAAGCAGCCCCAGCATTTT. This encodes CASSPPGQSKQPQHF.

This chain joins TRBV10-3 and TRBJ2-1, with TRBD1 as a possible D gene (5 bases). Trimming shortened V by 7 bases and J by 4 bases, and 17 bases separated the two germline ends. Germline CDR1 reads ENHRY; CDR2 reads SYGVKD. The CDR3 consists of 15 residues. The CDR3 reads CAIKSPRGRYNEQFF. In nucleotides, the CDR3 is TGTGCCATCAAAAGTCCAAGGGGAAGGTACAATGAGCAGTTCTTC.

This clonotype was seen many times. J is TRBJ2-7 and V is TRBV2; D is possibly TRBD2 (5 bases). The CDR3 loop spans 13 amino acids. The V gene's germline CDR1 is SNHLY and CDR2 FYNNEI. The germline V and J ends were trimmed by 7 bases and 3 bases, with 13 bases remaining between them. CDR3 loop: CASTFEAGYEQYF. CDR3 nucleotide sequence: TGTGCCAGCACCTTTGAGGCGGGCTACGAGCAGTACTTC. Filled out from reference TRBV2 and TRBJ2-7, the complete variable domain reads EPEVTQTPSHQVTQMGQEVILRCVPISNHLYFYWYRQILGQKVEFLVSFYNNEISEKSEIFDDQFSVERPDGSNFTLKIRSTKLEDSAMYFCASTFEAGYEQYFGPGTRLTVT.